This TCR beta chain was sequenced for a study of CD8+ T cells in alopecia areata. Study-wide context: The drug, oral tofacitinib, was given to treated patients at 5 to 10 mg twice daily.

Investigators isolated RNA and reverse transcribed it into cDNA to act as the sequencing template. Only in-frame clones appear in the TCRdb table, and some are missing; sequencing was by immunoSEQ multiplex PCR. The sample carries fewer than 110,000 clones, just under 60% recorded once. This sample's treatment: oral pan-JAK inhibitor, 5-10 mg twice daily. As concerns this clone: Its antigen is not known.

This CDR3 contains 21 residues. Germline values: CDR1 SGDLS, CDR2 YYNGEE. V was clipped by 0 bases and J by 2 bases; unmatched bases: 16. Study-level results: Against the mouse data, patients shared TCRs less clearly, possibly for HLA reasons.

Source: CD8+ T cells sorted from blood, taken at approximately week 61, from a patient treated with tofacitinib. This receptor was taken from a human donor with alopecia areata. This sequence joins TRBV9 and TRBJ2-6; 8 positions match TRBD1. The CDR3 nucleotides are TGTGCCAGCAGCGTAGGGAGGCTAAACAGGGGGAAACCTCCTGGGGCCAACGTCCTGACTTTC. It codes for CASSVGRLNRGKPPGANVLTF. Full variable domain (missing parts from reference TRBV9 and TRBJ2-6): DSGVTQTPKHLITATGQRVTLRCSPRSGDLSVYWYQQSLDQGLQFLIQYYNGEERAKGNILERFSAQQFPDLHSELNLSSLELGDSALYFCASSVGRLNRGKPPGANVLTFGAGSRLTVL.